A single sample gave rise to the 27 T cell receptor beta chains below, sequenced in a study of blood T cell repertoires in COVID-19 (dated by TCRdb to 2020 to 2022). Library preparation used the immunoSEQ multiplex PCR assay. The table comes from immuneACCESS by way of TCRdb, which keeps in-frame sequences with V and J called. Part of the clones is missing from these tables; in studies checked, under half for an unresolved V gene and the rest for unknown reasons. This sample is represented by around 250,000 clones; 86% of them were singletons. 1.5% to 2% of the sample belongs to the ten largest clones. The sample comprised peripheral blood. These receptors were collected from a woman aged 55-69 years who had recovered from COVID-19.

The gene calls are TRBV10-1 and TRBJ2-7, with TRBD2 as a possible D gene (5 bases). The length of the CDR3 is 12 residues. Per the germline V gene, CDR1 is WNHNN and CDR2 is SYGVQD (reference sequence). Trimming cost V 3 bases and J 3 bases, with 6 bases left between them. The CDR3 region has the DNA TGCGCCAGCAGTGATGAGGGCTACGAGCAGTACTTC. It is translated as CASSDEGYEQYF.

The rearrangement links TRBV27 to TRBJ1-2; D is perhaps TRBD1 (5 bases). V lost 6 bases, J lost 8 bases, and 22 bases lay in between. The germline gives CDR1 MNHEY, CDR2 SMNVEV (reference sequence). The CDR3 is 15 amino acids. For the CDR3, the DNA is TGTGCCAGCAGCCCCCGGGGGACGGCCGACATGGGCTACACCTTC. Translating it yields CASSPRGTADMGYTF.

The genes are TRBV27 and TRBJ1-1, with 7 nucleotides matching TRBD1. This CDR3 is built from 15 residues. Germline values: CDR1 MNHEY, CDR2 SMNVEV (reference sequence). The V and J ends lost 4 bases and 1 base, in that order; junction bases with no gene match: 6. The DNA of the CDR3 is TGTGCCAGCAGTTCTCGGGACAGAGCGAACACTGAAGCTTTCTTT. Its protein is CASSSRDRANTEAFF.

The CDR3 DNA reads TGTGCCACCAGCAGAACCCACTTACAGGGTAACGAGCAGTACTTC. Its translation: CATSRTHLQGNEQYF. The chain joins TRBV15 to TRBJ2-7, with TRBD1 as a possible D gene (6 bases). Germline CDR1 and CDR2: LNHNV and YYDKDF (reference sequence). This CDR3 region has 15 residues. V was clipped by 2 bases and J by 5 bases, with 16 bases between them.

As to this clone: Different DNA sequences within this sample yield the same CDR3. This rearrangement joins TRBV5-1 to TRBJ1-1; 7 nucleotides line up with TRBD1. V dropped 1 base and J dropped 3; count of bases not matched to a gene: 3. The V gene's germline CDR1 is SGHRS and CDR2 YFSETQ. CDR3 length: 14 residues. As DNA, the CDR3 is TGCGCCAGCAGCTTGAGAACAGGGGACACTGAAGCTTTCTTT. As protein: CASSLRTGDTEAFF.

This chain connects TRBV18 to TRBJ2-7, with D possibly TRBD2 on 6 matching bases. The CDR3 runs to 15 residues. Germline V gene lookup returns CDR1 KGHSH and CDR2 LQKENI. V lost 4 bases and J 7 bases, leaving 20 bases between the germline ends. The CDR3 nucleotides read TGTGCCAGCTCACGTGGCCGGGACTCCGTTCGGGAGCAGTACTTC. This gives the protein CASSRGRDSVREQYF.

The genes are TRBV7-6 and TRBJ2-7; 16 nucleotides match TRBD2. Unmatched junction bases numbered 2, after V lost 4 bases and J lost 2 bases. CDR3 length: 16 amino acids. The germline gives CDR1 SGHVS, CDR2 FNYEAQ. The CDR3 sequence is CASSSGLAGGPYEQYF. The CDR3 bases are TGTGCCAGCAGCTCGGGACTAGCGGGGGGGCCCTACGAGCAGTACTTC.

The sample holds one count of this clone. The chain combines TRBV15 with TRBJ1-1, with 8 bases that match TRBD1. Germline loops: CDR1 LNHNV, CDR2 YYDKDF (reference sequence). This CDR3 comprises 15 residues. V lost 3 bases to trimming and J lost 4 bases; unmatched junction nucleotides: 7. The CDR3 protein is CATSRVQGASTEAFF. In DNA form, the CDR3 reads TGTGCCACCAGCAGGGTCCAGGGGGCGTCCACTGAAGCTTTCTTT.

The chain is built from TRBV10-2 and TRBJ2-7, with D possibly being TRBD1 (5 bases). The CDR3 is made up of 12 amino acids. V shed 5 bases and J shed 3 bases, with 8 bases lying between them. Germline V CDR1 and CDR2: WSHSY, SAAADI. The CDR3 loop reads CASSSTGYEQYF. The CDR3 DNA reads as TGCGCCAGCAGTTCAACAGGCTACGAGCAGTACTTC.

The CDR3 nucleotides are TGTGCCAGCAGTTACGTGGGAGCACAGCAAGAGACCCAGTACTTC. This translates into CASSYVGAQQETQYF. This chain uses TRBV6-2 or TRBV6-3 with TRBJ2-5; tentatively, D is TRBD2 (5 bases). Between the trimmed V and J ends, which lost 2 bases and 2 bases, there was a span of 12 bases. The CDR3 contains 15 residues. Germline-derived CDR1 and CDR2 are MNHEY and SVGEGT.

The rearrangement joins TRBV27 to TRBJ2-5; weak D call: TRBD2 (5 bases). The germline CDR1 and CDR2 sequences are MNHEY and SMNVEV (reference sequence). The CDR3 extends over 15 amino acids. The V end was cut by 3 bases, the J end by 7 bases, with 18 bases between. Here the CDR3 DNA reads TGTGCCAGCAGTTTTAGTCCCGACGTAAGCGGGACCCAGTACTTC. Amino acids: CASSFSPDVSGTQYF.

V is TRBV6-2 or TRBV6-3 and J is TRBJ1-5; no firm D call. The CDR3 consists of 17 residues. Trimming removed 6 bases from V and 2 bases from J, with 20 bases in between. CDR1 and CDR2 (germline): MNHEY, SVGEGT. The CDR3 DNA is TGTGCCAGCAGCGCGGGTATGACCTCCCGGGGCAATCAGCCCCAGCATTTT. Protein: CASSAGMTSRGNQPQHF.

This clone has only a few counts. The gene calls are TRBV3-1 (or the pseudogene TRBV3-2) and TRBJ1-4; 8 bases are a match to TRBD1. CDR3 length equals 14 residues. The germline gives CDR1 LGHDT, CDR2 YNNKEL (reference sequence). V was clipped by 1 base and J by 7 bases; unmatched bases: 2. CDR3 sequence (DNA): TGTGCCAGCAGCCAAGGGACAGGGTCTGAAAAACTGTTTTTT. Translated, it gives CASSQGTGSEKLFF.

The genes are TRBV5-4 and TRBJ2-2; TRBD1 agrees at 8 bases. The CDR3 has 16 amino acids. Germline V lookup: CDR1 SGHNT, CDR2 YYREEE (reference sequence). V lost 4 bases to trimming and J lost 4 bases; unmatched junction nucleotides: 9. DNA of the CDR3: TGTGCCAGCAGCGAGGACAGGGCGGTATCCACCGGGGAGCTGTTTTTT. This sequence encodes CASSEDRAVSTGELFF.

This chain uses TRBV19 with TRBJ1-4; 8 bases match TRBD1. Unmatched junction bases numbered 7, after V lost 9 bases and J lost 7 bases. The CDR3 has 13 residues. CDR1 is LNHDA, CDR2 SQIVND, per germline (reference sequence). For the CDR3, the DNA is TGTGCCAGCAACACAGGGGGTTTTGAAAAACTGTTTTTT. It is translated as CASNTGGFEKLFF.

This chain connects TRBV5-6 to TRBJ1-1; maybe TRBD1 (6 bases). The CDR3 runs 16 residues. Trimming left V 4 bases short and J 5 bases short, with 21 bases between. Germline lookup yields CDR1 SGHDT and CDR2 YYEEEE. This CDR3 reads CASSLRAAGTFTEAFF. The CDR3 DNA follows: TGTGCCAGCAGCCTCCGGGCTGCCGGGACATTTACTGAAGCTTTCTTT. Using reference TRBV5-6 and TRBJ1-1 for the parts outside the CDR3, the full variable domain is DAGVTQSPTHLIKTRGQQVTLRCSPKSGHDTVSWYQQALGQGPQFIFQYYEEEERQRGNFPDRFSGHQFPNYSSELNVNALLLGDSALYLCASSLRAAGTFTEAFFGQGTRLTVV.

The chain recombines TRBV7-2 with TRBJ2-7; TRBD2 aligns across 7 bases. This CDR3 has 14 residues. Germline V CDR1 and CDR2: SGHTA, FQGNSA. The junction had 6 bases not matched to a gene; V was cut back by 2 bases and J by 5 bases. In DNA form, the CDR3 reads TGTGCCAGCAGCTTATCAGGGAGGGAGAACGAGCAGTACTTC. This translates into CASSLSGRENEQYF. The variable domain in full, with the rest retrieved from reference TRBV7-2 and TRBJ2-7, is GAGVSQSPSNKVTEKGKDVELRCDPISGHTALYWYRQSLGQGLEFLIYFQGNSAPDKSGLPSDRFSAERTGGSVSTLTIQRTQQEDSAVYLCASSLSGRENEQYFGPGTRLTVT.

The J gene is TRBJ1-2, the V gene TRBV27; D might be TRBD1 (5 bases). The CDR3 consists of 15 residues. The V end was cut by 6 bases, the J end by 3 bases, with 17 bases between. From germline, CDR1 is MNHEY and CDR2 SMNVEV (reference sequence). CDR3 in amino acids: CASSYTGAPDYGYTF. The CDR3 DNA follows: TGTGCCAGCAGCTACACTGGGGCGCCTGACTATGGCTACACCTTC.

This clone was picked up one time. This sequence joins TRBV7-9 and TRBJ2-1, with 14 positions matching TRBD2. The CDR3 sequence is 19 residues long. Losses at the gene ends were 3 bases for V and 3 bases for J; bases not matched to a gene: 10. CDR1 is SEHNR and CDR2 is FQNEAQ in the germline V gene (reference sequence). In DNA form, the CDR3 reads TGTGCCAGCAGCTTCGGGACTAGCGGGGGAGAAGGGAGCTACAATGAGCAGTTCTTC. Translated: CASSFGTSGGEGSYNEQFF.

This sequence joins TRBV14 and TRBJ2-5, with 9 bases fitting TRBD1. Germline-derived CDR1 and CDR2 are SGHDN and FVKESK. This CDR3 has 18 residues. The V gene end was trimmed by 3 bases and the J gene end by 5 bases; junction bases not matched to a gene: 16. The CDR3 is CASSQGRLRTGAGETQYF. In nucleotides, the CDR3 is TGTGCCAGCAGCCAGGGGAGATTAAGGACAGGGGCAGGGGAGACCCAGTACTTC.

The chain uses TRBV2 and TRBJ2-1; 9 bases align to TRBD1. The J segment lost 8 bases and the V segment lost 5 bases, leaving 10 bases of the junction unmatched. The germline gives CDR1 SNHLY, CDR2 FYNNEI. The CDR3 extends over 15 amino acids. DNA for the CDR3: TGTGCCAGCAGTTCCGGGACAGGGTTGTTCCATGAGCAGTTCTTC. This encodes CASSSGTGLFHEQFF.

This chain links TRBV5-4 with TRBJ1-6; D gene unclear. V was trimmed by 0 bases and J by 4 bases, leaving 5 bases between them. This CDR3 is built from 14 residues. From germline, CDR1 is SGHNT and CDR2 YYREEE (reference sequence). DNA for the CDR3: TGTGCCAGCAGCTTGGCCGGGTATAATTCACCCCTCCACTTT. Protein sequence: CASSLAGYNSPLHF.

J is TRBJ2-7 and V is TRBV3-1 (or the pseudogene TRBV3-2); D unresolved. This CDR3 spans 12 amino acids. With 1 base removed from V and 2 bases from J, the gap between germline ends came to 3 bases. Germline assignment: CDR1 LGHDT and CDR2 YNNKEL (reference sequence). Here the CDR3 DNA reads TGTGCCAGCAGCCAAGGCGCCTACGAGCAGTACTTC. It is translated as CASSQGAYEQYF.

Points on this clone: Other DNA sequences of this sample code for an identical CDR3. The chain links TRBV18 to TRBJ2-5; D is undetermined. The CDR3 runs to 11 residues. The V gene's germline CDR1 is KGHSH and CDR2 LQKENI. Trimming removed 3 bases at V and 5 bases at J, with 4 bases between. The CDR3, as DNA: TGTGCCAGCTCACCCCGGGAGACCCAGTACTTC. Its translation: CASSPRETQYF.

This chain uses TRBV2 with TRBJ1-2, with 8 nucleotides matching TRBD1. V shed 6 bases and J 10 bases; nucleotides not matched to a gene: 10. CDR3 length: 13 amino acids. Germline CDR1 is SNHLY and CDR2 is FYNNEI. The CDR3 loop reads CASSLDRGQYYTF. The CDR3 bases are TGTGCCAGCAGCCTTGACAGGGGCCAATACTACACCTTC.

The J gene is TRBJ1-6, the V gene TRBV7-8; D is undetermined. V was cut by 5 bases and J by 7 bases, with 12 bases left in between. This CDR3 spans 14 amino acids. Germline CDR1 is SGHVS and CDR2 is FQNEAQ. The CDR3 region has the DNA TGTGCCAGCAGCCCGCCCAGGCTGAATTCACCCCTCCACTTT. Translation: CASSPPRLNSPLHF.

The chain combines TRBV15 with TRBJ1-5; 10 nucleotides align to TRBD1. This CDR3 region has 16 residues. The germline V gene has CDR1 LNHNV and CDR2 YYDKDF (reference sequence). The V segment lost 0 bases and the J segment 9 bases; nucleotides outside the gene matches: 8. CDR3 protein: CATSRDRGTGVRPQHF. The DNA for the CDR3 is TGTGCCACCAGCAGAGATCGAGGGACAGGGGTAAGGCCCCAGCATTTT.